This TCR beta chain was observed in a study of blood T cell repertoires in COVID-19. The CDR3 runs 15 residues. In germline, CDR1 is SNHLY, CDR2 FYNNEI. V was clipped by 1 base and J by 2 bases; unmatched bases: 2. Assay used: immunoSEQ multiplex PCR; TCRdb lists only in-frame clones, some missing. Of roughly 220,000 clones in the sample, around 87% were seen once. The sequencing sample was made of peripheral blood. The sequence derives from a woman aged 45-65 years with COVID-19, enrolled during active disease. This sequence joins TRBV2 and TRBJ2-3, with 8 bases that match TRBD2. The CDR3 coding sequence is TGTGCCAGCAGTGAAGAGCGGGGGTCCACAGATACGCAGTATTTT. Amino acids: CASSEERGSTDTQYF.